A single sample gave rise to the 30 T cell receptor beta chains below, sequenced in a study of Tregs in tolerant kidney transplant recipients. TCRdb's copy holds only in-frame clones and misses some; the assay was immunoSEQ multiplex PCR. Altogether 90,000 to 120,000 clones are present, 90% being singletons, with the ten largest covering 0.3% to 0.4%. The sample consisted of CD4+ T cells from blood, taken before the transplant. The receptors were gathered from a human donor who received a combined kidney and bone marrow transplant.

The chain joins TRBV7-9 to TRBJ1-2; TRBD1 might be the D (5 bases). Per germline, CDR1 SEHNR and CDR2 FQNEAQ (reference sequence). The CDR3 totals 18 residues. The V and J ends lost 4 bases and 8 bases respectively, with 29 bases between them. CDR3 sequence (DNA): TGTGCCAGCAGCTCCCCATCACGGGGGGGACCGGGTAGCGGGGGCTACACCTTC. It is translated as CASSSPSRGGPGSGGYTF. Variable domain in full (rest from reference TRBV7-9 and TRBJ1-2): DTGVSQNPRHKITKRGQNVTFRCDPISEHNRLYWYRQTLGQGPEFLTYFQNEAQLEKSRLLSDRFSAERPKGSFSTLEIQRTEQGDSAMYLCASSSPSRGGPGSGGYTFGSGTRLTVV.

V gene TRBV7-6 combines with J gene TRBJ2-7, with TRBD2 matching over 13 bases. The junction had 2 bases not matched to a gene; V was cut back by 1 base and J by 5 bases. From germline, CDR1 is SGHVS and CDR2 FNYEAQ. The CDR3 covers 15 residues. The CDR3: CASSLGTSGRDEQYF. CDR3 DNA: TGTGCCAGCAGCTTAGGCACTAGCGGGAGGGACGAGCAGTACTTC.

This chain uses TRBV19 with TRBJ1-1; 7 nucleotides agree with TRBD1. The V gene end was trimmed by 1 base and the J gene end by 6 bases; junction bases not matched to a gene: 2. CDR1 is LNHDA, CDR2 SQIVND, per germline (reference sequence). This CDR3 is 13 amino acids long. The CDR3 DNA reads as TGTGCCAGTAGTATAGTCAGGGGGTCTGAAGCTTTCTTT. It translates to CASSIVRGSEAFF.

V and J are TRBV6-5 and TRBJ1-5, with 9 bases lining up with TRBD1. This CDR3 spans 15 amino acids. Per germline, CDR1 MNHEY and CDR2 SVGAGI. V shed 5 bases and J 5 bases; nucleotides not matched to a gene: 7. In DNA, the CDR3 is TGTGCCAGCAGTACCGGACAGGGGTTCCATCAGCCCCAGCATTTT. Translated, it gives CASSTGQGFHQPQHF.

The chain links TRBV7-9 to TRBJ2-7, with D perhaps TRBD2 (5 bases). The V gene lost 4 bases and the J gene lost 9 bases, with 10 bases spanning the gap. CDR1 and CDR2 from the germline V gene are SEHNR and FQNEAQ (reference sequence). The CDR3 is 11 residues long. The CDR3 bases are TGTGCCAGCAGCTCCCAAGGGAGGCAGTACTTC. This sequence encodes CASSSQGRQYF.

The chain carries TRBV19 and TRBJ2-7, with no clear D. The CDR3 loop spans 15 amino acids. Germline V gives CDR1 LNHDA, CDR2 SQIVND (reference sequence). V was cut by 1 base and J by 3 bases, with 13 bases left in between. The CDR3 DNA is TGTGCCAGTAGTATAGGGCAGGCCTCCCTCTACGAGCAGTACTTC. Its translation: CASSIGQASLYEQYF. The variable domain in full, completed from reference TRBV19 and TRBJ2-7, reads DGGITQSPKYLFRKEGQNVTLSCEQNLNHDAMYWYRQDPGQGLRLIYYSQIVNDFQKGDIAEGYSVSREKKESFPLTVTSAQKNPTAFYLCASSIGQASLYEQYFGPGTRLTVT.

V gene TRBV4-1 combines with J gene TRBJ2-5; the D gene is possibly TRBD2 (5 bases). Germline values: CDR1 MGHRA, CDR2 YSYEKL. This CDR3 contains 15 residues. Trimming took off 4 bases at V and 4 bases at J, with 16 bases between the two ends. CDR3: CASSPALRARETQYF. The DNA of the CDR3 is TGCGCCAGCAGCCCGGCCCTGAGGGCGAGAGAGACCCAGTACTTC.

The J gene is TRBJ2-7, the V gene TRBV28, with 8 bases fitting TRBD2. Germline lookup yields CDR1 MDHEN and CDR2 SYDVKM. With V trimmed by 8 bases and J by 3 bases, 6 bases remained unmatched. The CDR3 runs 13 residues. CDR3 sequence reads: CASYSGKLYEQYF. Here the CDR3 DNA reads TGTGCCAGCTATAGCGGGAAACTCTACGAGCAGTACTTC. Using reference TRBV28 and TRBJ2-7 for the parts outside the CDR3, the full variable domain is DVKVTQSSRYLVKRTGEKVFLECVQDMDHENMFWYRQDPGLGLRLIYFSYDVKMKEKGDIPEGYSVSREKKERFSLILESASTNQTSMYLCASYSGKLYEQYFGPGTRLTVT.

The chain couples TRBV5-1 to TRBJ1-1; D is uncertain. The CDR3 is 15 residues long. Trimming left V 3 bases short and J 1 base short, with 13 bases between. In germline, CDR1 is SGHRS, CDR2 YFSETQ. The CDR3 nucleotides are TGCGCCAGCAGCTCCGGGAGGCCTCCGAACACTGAAGCTTTCTTT. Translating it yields CASSSGRPPNTEAFF.

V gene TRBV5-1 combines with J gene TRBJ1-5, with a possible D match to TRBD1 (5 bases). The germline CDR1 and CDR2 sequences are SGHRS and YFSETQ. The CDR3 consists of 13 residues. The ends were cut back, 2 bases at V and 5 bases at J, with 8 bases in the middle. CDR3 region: CASSFSGDQPQHF. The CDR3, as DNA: TGCGCCAGCAGCTTCTCGGGGGATCAGCCCCAGCATTTT.

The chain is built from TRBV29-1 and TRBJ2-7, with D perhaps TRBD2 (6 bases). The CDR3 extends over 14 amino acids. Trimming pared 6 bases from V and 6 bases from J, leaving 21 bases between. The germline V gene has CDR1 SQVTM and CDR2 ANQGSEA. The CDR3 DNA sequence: TGCAGCGTGGGCGCTAGGGGCGCGGGGCCCGAGCAGTACTTC. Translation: CSVGARGAGPEQYF.

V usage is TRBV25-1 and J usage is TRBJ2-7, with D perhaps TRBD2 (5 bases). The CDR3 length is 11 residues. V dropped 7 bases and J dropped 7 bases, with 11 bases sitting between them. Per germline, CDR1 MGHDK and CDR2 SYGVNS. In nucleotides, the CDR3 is TGTGCCAGCATGGAGGCCGGGGAGCAGTACTTC. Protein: CASMEAGEQYF.

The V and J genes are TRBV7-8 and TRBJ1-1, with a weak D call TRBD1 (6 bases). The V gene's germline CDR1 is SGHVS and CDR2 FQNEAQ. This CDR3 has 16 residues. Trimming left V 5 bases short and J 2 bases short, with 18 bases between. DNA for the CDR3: TGTGCCAGCAGCGCCGCCCTACAGGGCACCAACACTGAAGCTTTCTTT. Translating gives CASSAALQGTNTEAFF.

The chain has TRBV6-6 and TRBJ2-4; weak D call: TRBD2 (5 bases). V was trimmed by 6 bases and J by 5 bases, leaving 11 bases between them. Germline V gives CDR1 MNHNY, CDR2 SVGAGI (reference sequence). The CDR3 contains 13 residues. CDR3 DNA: TGTGCCAGCAGAGCCGGGGTCCAAAACATTCAGTACTTC. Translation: CASRAGVQNIQYF.

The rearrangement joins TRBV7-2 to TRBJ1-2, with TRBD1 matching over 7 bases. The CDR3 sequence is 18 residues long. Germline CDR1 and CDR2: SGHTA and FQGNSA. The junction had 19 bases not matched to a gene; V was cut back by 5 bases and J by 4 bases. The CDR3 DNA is TGTGCCAGCAGCCCCCCGTGGTCAAAGGGGGCAAACAGCTATGGCTACACCTTC. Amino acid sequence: CASSPPWSKGANSYGYTF.

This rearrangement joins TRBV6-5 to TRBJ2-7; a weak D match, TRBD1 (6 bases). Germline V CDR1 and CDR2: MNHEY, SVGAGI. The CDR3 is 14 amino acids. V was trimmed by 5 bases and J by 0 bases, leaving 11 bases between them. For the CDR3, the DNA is TGTGCCAGCAGTGGACAGAAGTTCTCCTACGAGCAGTACTTC. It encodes CASSGQKFSYEQYF.

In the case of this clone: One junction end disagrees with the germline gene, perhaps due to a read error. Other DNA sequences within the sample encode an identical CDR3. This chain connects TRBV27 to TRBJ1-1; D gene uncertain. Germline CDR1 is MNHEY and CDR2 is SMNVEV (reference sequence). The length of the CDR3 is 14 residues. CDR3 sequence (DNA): TGTGCCAGCGCAACATTTCGAGGGAACACTGAAGCCTTCTTT. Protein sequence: CASATFRGNTEAFF.

The chain's CDR3 is CASSLRSNYNEQFF. The DNA of the CDR3 is TGCGCCAGCAGCTTGCGGTCGAACTACAATGAGCAGTTCTTC. This chain uses TRBV5-1 with TRBJ2-1; D gene ambiguous. Germline-derived CDR1 and CDR2 are SGHRS and YFSETQ. V was shortened by 1 base and J by 3 bases, with 8 bases between the two germline ends. The CDR3 consists of 14 residues.

CDR3 nucleotides: TGCGCCAGCAGTGAGTCGGGCCTCGTAGGGACCCAGTACTTC. Protein sequence: CASSESGLVGTQYF. The chain links TRBV10-1 to TRBJ2-5; D remains ambiguous. The CDR3 runs 14 residues. The V gene lost 0 bases and the J gene lost 7 bases, with 12 bases spanning the gap. Germline CDR1 WNHNN, CDR2 SYGVQD (reference sequence).

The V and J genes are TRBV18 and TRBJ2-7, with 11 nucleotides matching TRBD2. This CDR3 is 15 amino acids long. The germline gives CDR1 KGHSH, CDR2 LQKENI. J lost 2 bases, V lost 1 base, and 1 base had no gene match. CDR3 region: CASSPRLAGTYEQYF. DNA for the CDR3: TGTGCCAGCTCACCACGACTAGCGGGAACCTACGAGCAGTACTTC.

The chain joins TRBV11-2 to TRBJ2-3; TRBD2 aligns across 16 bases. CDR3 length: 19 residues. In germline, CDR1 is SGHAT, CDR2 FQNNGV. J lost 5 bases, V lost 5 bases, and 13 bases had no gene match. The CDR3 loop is CASSPPGLAGGPSVDTQYF. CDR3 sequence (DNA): TGTGCCAGCAGCCCTCCGGGACTAGCGGGAGGGCCGAGTGTAGATACGCAGTATTTT.

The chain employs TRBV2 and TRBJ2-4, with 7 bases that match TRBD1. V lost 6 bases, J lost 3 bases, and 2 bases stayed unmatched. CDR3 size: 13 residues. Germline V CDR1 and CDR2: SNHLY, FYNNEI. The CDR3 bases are TGTGCCAGCAGCGGGGACAGCAAAAACATTCAGTACTTC. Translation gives CASSGDSKNIQYF.

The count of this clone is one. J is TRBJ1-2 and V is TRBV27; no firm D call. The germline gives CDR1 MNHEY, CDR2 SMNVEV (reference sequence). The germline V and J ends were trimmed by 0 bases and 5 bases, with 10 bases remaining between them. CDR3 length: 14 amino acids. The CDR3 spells CASSLSPTLYGYTF. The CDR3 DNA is TGTGCCAGCAGTTTATCCCCGACTCTTTATGGCTACACCTTC.

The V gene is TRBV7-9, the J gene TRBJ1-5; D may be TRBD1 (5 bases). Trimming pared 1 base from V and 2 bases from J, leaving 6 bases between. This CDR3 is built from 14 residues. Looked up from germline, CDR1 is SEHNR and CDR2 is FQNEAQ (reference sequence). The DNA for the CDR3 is TGTGCCAGCAGCTTAGAACAGGGCAATCAGCCCCAGCATTTT. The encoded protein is CASSLEQGNQPQHF.

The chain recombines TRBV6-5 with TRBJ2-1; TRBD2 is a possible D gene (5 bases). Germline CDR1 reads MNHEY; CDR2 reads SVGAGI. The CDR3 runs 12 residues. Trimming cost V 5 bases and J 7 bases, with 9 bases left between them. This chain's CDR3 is CASSGRGNEQFF. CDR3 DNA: TGTGCCAGCAGTGGCCGGGGAAATGAGCAGTTCTTC.

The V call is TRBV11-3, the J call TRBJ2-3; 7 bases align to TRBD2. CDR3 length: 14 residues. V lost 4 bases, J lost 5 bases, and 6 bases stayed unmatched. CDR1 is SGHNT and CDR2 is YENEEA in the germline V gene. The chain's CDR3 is CASSSGVAGDTQYF. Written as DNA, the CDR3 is TGTGCCAGCAGCTCCGGGGTAGCGGGAGATACGCAGTATTTT.

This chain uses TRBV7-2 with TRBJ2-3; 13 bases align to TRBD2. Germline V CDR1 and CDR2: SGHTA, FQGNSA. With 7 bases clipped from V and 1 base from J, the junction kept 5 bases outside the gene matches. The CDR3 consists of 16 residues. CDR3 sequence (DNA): TGTGCCAGCACCACTAGCGGGAGGGCCGGCACAGATACGCAGTATTTT. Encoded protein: CASTTSGRAGTDTQYF. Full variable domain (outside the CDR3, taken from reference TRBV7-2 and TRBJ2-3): GAGVSQSPSNKVTEKGKDVELRCDPISGHTALYWYRQSLGQGLEFLIYFQGNSAPDKSGLPSDRFSAERTGGSVSTLTIQRTQQEDSAVYLCASTTSGRAGTDTQYFGPGTRLTVL.

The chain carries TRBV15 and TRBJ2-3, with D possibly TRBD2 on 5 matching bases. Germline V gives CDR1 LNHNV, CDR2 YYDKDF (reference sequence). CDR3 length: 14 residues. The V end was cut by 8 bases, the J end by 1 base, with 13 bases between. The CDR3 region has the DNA TGTGCCACCTTGAAGAGGGAAGGCACAGATACGCAGTATTTT. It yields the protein CATLKREGTDTQYF.

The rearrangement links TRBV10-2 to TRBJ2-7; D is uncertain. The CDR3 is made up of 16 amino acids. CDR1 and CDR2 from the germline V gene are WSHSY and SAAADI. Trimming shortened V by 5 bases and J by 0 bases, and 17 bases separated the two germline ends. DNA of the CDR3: TGCGCCAGCAGTCGCTCCCCCGGTCTAGGCTCCTACGAGCAGTACTTC. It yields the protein CASSRSPGLGSYEQYF.

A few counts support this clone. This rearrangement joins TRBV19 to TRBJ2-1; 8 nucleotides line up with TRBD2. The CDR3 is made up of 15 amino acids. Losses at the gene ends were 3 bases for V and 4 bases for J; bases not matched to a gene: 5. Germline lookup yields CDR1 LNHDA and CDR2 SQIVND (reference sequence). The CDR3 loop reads CASSMRGAGYNEQFF. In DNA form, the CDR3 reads TGTGCCAGTAGTATGCGGGGGGCGGGGTACAATGAGCAGTTCTTC. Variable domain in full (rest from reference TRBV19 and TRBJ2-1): DGGITQSPKYLFRKEGQNVTLSCEQNLNHDAMYWYRQDPGQGLRLIYYSQIVNDFQKGDIAEGYSVSREKKESFPLTVTSAQKNPTAFYLCASSMRGAGYNEQFFGPGTRLTVL.